This T cell receptor (beta chain) emerged from a study of blood T cell repertoires in COVID-19. V was pared by 1 base and J by 8 bases, with 6 bases of the junction left unmatched. The germline gives CDR1 SGHDT, CDR2 YYEEEE. CDR3 size: 15 residues. The data were produced by immunoSEQ multiplex PCR, yet TCRdb's version contains in-frame clones alone and is incomplete. The data show 35,000 to 50,000 clones, with about 90% seen just once and around 10% held by the top ten. The J gene is TRBJ2-1, the V gene TRBV5-6; 10 bases map to TRBD2. This clonotype was obtained from an elderly woman with active COVID-19. Input material: peripheral blood. CDR3 nucleotides: TGTGCCAGCAGCTTGAAGCGGGGGGGTTGGTATGAGCAGTTCTTC. Translation: CASSLKRGGWYEQFF.